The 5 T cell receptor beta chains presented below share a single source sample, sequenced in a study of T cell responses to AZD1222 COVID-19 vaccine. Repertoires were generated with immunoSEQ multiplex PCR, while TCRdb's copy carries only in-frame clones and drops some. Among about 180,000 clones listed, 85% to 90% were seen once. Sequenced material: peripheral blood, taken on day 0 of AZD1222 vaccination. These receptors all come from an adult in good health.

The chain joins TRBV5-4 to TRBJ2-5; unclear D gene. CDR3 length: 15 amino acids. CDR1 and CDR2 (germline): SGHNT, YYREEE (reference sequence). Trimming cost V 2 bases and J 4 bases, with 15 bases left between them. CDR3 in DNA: TGTGCCAGCAGCTTAAGGGTGGCCATCTTAGAGACCCAGTACTTC. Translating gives CASSLRVAILETQYF.

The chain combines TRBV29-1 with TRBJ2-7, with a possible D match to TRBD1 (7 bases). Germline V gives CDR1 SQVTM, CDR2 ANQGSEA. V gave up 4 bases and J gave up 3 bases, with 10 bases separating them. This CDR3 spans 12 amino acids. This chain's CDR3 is CSVGQGLYEQYF. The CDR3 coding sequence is TGCAGCGTTGGACAGGGACTCTACGAGCAGTACTTC.

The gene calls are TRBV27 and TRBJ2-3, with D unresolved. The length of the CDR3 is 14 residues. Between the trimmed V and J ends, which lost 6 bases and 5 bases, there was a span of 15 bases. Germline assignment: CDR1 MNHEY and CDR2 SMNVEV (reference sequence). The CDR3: CASSRTNFIDTQYF. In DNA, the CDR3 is TGTGCCAGCAGCCGTACAAATTTTATAGATACGCAGTATTTT.

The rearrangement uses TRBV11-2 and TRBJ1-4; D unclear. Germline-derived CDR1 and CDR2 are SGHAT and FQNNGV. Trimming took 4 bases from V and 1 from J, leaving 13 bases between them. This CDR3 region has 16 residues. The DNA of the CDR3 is TGTGCCAGCAGCTCCCCCTTTGTGGGAACTAATGAAAAACTGTTTTTT. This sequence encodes CASSSPFVGTNEKLFF. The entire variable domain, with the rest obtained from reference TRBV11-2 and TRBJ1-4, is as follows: EAGVAQSPRYKIIEKRQSVAFWCNPISGHATLYWYQQILGQGPKLLIQFQNNGVVDDSQLPKDRFSAERLKGVDSTLKIQPAKLEDSAVYLCASSSPFVGTNEKLFFGSGTQLSVL.

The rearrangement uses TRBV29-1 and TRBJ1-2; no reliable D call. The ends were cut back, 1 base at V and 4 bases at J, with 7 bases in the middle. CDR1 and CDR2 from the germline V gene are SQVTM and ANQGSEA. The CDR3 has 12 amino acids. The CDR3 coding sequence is TGCAGCGTTGAAGGGATTCGCTATGGCTACACCTTC. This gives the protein CSVEGIRYGYTF.